This T cell receptor beta chain came from a study of blood T cell repertoires in COVID-19. Study as a whole: Samples representing acute and convalescent COVID-19 were sourced from the United States, Italy and Spain.

This clone was detected only once. In the authors' methods: By means of reference gene primer amplification, nucleated cell counts were estimated. This table comes from immunoSEQ multiplex PCR, and its TCRdb copy is limited to in-frame clones, with some not included. That table is the source of V, J and clone size, and D and trimming were worked out from the DNA. Here the sample spans 150,000 or so clones, around 84% being singletons. Sequenced input: peripheral blood. This sequence originates from a woman between 45 and 60 years old in a cohort sampled during active or convalescent COVID-19.

This chain's CDR3 is CASSQETGGPETQYF. The CDR3 bases are TGCGCCAGCAGCCAAGAAACAGGGGGCCCAGAGACCCAGTACTTC. This sequence joins TRBV4-3 and TRBJ2-5, with 9 bases lining up with TRBD1. The germline V gene encodes CDR1 LGHNA and CDR2 YSLEER. The CDR3 spans 15 residues. Unmatched junction bases numbered 3, after V lost 0 bases and J lost 4 bases.